The 18 T cell receptor beta chains in this list originate from one sample, sequenced in a study of control samples from healthy donors and cancer patients. Only in-frame clones appear in the TCRdb table, and some are missing; sequencing was by immunoSEQ multiplex PCR. The data contain about 110,000 clones, less than 95% of them singletons. Input material: blood. All receptors come from a human donor in good health. The donor label of this sample is uncertain.

The chain is built from TRBV24-1 and TRBJ1-2; tentative D call: TRBD1 (5 bases). The CDR3 covers 12 residues. With 11 bases removed from V and 4 bases from J, the gap between germline ends came to 13 bases. The germline V gene has CDR1 KGHDR and CDR2 SFDVKD. The CDR3 protein is CAISDTIYGYTF. The CDR3 DNA reads as TGTGCCATCTCGGACACCATCTATGGCTACACCTTC.

The gene calls are TRBV3-1 (or the pseudogene TRBV3-2) and TRBJ1-1; weak D call: TRBD1 (5 bases). V was clipped by 7 bases and J by 1 base, with 19 bases between them. In germline, CDR1 is LGHDT, CDR2 YNNKEL (reference sequence). The CDR3 has 16 residues. For the CDR3, the DNA is TGTGCCAGCACGGGTGAAAGGGGCGCTGGGAACACTGAAGCTTTCTTT. Its translation is CASTGERGAGNTEAFF.

V usage is TRBV5-1 and J usage is TRBJ2-6, with D tentatively TRBD1 or TRBD2 (5 bases each). Germline values: CDR1 SGHRS, CDR2 YFSETQ. V was trimmed by 0 bases and J by 0 bases, leaving 7 bases between them. This CDR3 region has 16 residues. This CDR3 is CASSLAGSSGANVLTF. DNA of the CDR3: TGCGCCAGCAGCTTGGCAGGGAGCTCTGGGGCCAACGTCCTGACTTTC.

The V call is TRBV5-1, the J call TRBJ2-1, with D hard to call. Looked up from germline, CDR1 is SGHRS and CDR2 is YFSETQ. Trimming shortened V by 0 bases and J by 5 bases, and 9 bases separated the two germline ends. The CDR3 runs 14 residues. The CDR3 nucleotides are TGCGCCAGCAGCTTGGATGGCTACAACAATGAGCAGTTCTTC. This translates into CASSLDGYNNEQFF.

The chain is built from TRBV5-1 and TRBJ1-3; D remains ambiguous. Trimming cost V 0 bases and J 0 bases, with 10 bases left between them. Germline V gene sequence: CDR1 SGHRS, CDR2 YFSETQ. CDR3 length: 16 amino acids. The CDR3 loop is CASSLAGLRSGNTIYF. DNA for the CDR3: TGCGCCAGCAGCTTGGCCGGACTACGCTCTGGAAACACCATATATTTT.

The V gene is TRBV19, the J gene TRBJ1-1; 7 bases match TRBD1. The CDR3 length is 14 residues. In germline, CDR1 is LNHDA, CDR2 SQIVND (reference sequence). With 3 bases clipped from V and 6 bases from J, the junction kept 7 bases outside the gene matches. The CDR3 spells CASSMGQFMPEAFF. CDR3 DNA sequence: TGTGCCAGTAGTATGGGACAGTTTATGCCTGAAGCTTTCTTT.

The chain employs TRBV6-4 and TRBJ2-3; 13 positions agree with TRBD2. The ends lost 3 bases at V and 2 bases at J; junction bases unmatched: 2. CDR3 length: 16 residues. CDR1 MRHNA and CDR2 SNTAGT come from the germline V gene. CDR3 sequence: CASSETSGGPTDTQYF. The CDR3 DNA reads as TGTGCCAGCAGTGAGACTAGCGGGGGGCCCACAGATACGCAGTATTTT.

The J gene is TRBJ2-7, the V gene TRBV6-5; 13 bases are shared with TRBD2. V lost 7 bases and J lost 7; bases outside the gene matches: 10. The CDR3 consists of 15 residues. The germline CDR1 and CDR2 sequences are MNHEY and SVGAGI. In DNA form, the CDR3 reads TGTGCCAGCACCCCCCTGGGACTAGCGGGGCAAGAGCAGTACTTC. Its protein product is CASTPLGLAGQEQYF.

The genes are TRBV10-3 and TRBJ2-3, with TRBD1 identical over 11 bases. Trimming at V came to 4 bases and at J to 5 bases, leaving 11 bases not matched to a gene. CDR1 and CDR2 from the germline V gene are ENHRY and SYGVKD. This CDR3 has 17 amino acids. The CDR3 coding sequence is TGTGCCATCAGTGCCCATTGGAGGGACAGGGGGTTAGATACGCAGTATTTT. Translated: CAISAHWRDRGLDTQYF.

The chain links TRBV11-2 to TRBJ2-3; TRBD1 matches at 9 bases. The CDR3 totals 15 residues. Germline V gene sequence: CDR1 SGHAT, CDR2 FQNNGV. After removal of 4 bases from V and 3 bases from J, the junction contained 5 bases not matched to a gene. For the CDR3, the DNA is TGTGCCAGCAGCTCCTGGACAGGGGAGACAGATACGCAGTATTTT. It yields the protein CASSSWTGETDTQYF.

The rearrangement joins TRBV27 to TRBJ2-7; no clear D. Trimming left V 1 base short and J 2 bases short, with 15 bases between. The CDR3 totals 16 residues. From germline, CDR1 is MNHEY and CDR2 SMNVEV (reference sequence). Here the CDR3 DNA reads TGTGCCAGCAGTTTATACATGTCTAGTCAAGCCTACGAGCAGTACTTC. Translating it yields CASSLYMSSQAYEQYF.

The genes are TRBV5-6 and TRBJ1-1, with 7 positions matching TRBD1. Germline CDR1 SGHDT, CDR2 YYEEEE. The CDR3 loop spans 16 amino acids. Trimming cost V 2 bases and J 0 bases; bases outside gene matches: 7. Here the CDR3 DNA reads TGTGCCAGCAGCTTAAACCCGGACAGGTTGAACACTGAAGCTTTCTTT. This sequence encodes CASSLNPDRLNTEAFF.

The chain recombines TRBV5-6 with TRBJ2-7; the match to TRBD2 covers 11 bases. Germline V gene data show CDR1 as SGHDT and CDR2 as YYEEEE. V lost 5 bases and J lost 0; bases outside the gene matches: 1. CDR3 length: 14 residues. CDR3 coding DNA: TGTGCCAGCAGACTAGCGGGGGCCTCCTACGAGCAGTACTTC. It yields the protein CASRLAGASYEQYF. The full variable domain, with the rest looked up from reference TRBV5-6 and TRBJ2-7, is DAGVTQSPTHLIKTRGQQVTLRCSPKSGHDTVSWYQQALGQGPQFIFQYYEEEERQRGNFPDRFSGHQFPNYSSELNVNALLLGDSALYLCASRLAGASYEQYFGPGTRLTVT.

V gene TRBV12-3 or TRBV12-4 combines with J gene TRBJ1-5; D call uncertain. The CDR3 is 13 amino acids. V gave up 4 bases and J gave up 6 bases, with 10 bases separating them. In nucleotides, the CDR3 is TGTGCCAGCAGTTCCCAATACACTCAGCCCCAGCATTTT. It codes for CASSSQYTQPQHF.

This sequence joins TRBV10-3 and TRBJ2-3, with D perhaps matching TRBD1 or TRBD2 (6 bases each). Germline V gene lookup returns CDR1 ENHRY and CDR2 SYGVKD. This CDR3 has 18 residues. The germline V and J ends were trimmed by 0 bases and 2 bases, with 18 bases remaining between them. CDR3 residues: CAISESLTPGAPTDTQYF. Here the CDR3 DNA reads TGTGCCATCAGTGAGTCGTTAACCCCGGGGGCTCCCACAGATACGCAGTATTTT.

The V gene is TRBV24-1, the J gene TRBJ1-1; D may be TRBD1 (5 bases). The germline V and J ends were trimmed by 4 bases and 1 base, with 15 bases remaining between them. The CDR3 is 16 residues long. Germline V gene lookup returns CDR1 KGHDR and CDR2 SFDVKD. CDR3 nucleotides: TGTGCCACCAGTGACCCAGGTATTGGGGCGAACACTGAAGCTTTCTTT. Protein product: CATSDPGIGANTEAFF.

The rearrangement uses TRBV2 and TRBJ1-4; 10 bases are shared with TRBD1. CDR1 and CDR2 (germline): SNHLY, FYNNEI. The CDR3 runs 15 residues. V lost 7 bases to trimming and J lost 2 bases; unmatched junction nucleotides: 4. CDR3 residues: CASNRQGATNEKLFF. CDR3 bases: TGTGCCAGCAACCGACAGGGGGCGACTAATGAAAAACTGTTTTTT.

This chain connects TRBV6-5 to TRBJ1-1; D uncertain. In germline, CDR1 is MNHEY, CDR2 SVGAGI. This CDR3 contains 15 residues. Trimming took off 5 bases at V and 0 bases at J, with 13 bases between the two ends. The CDR3 coding sequence is TGTGCCAGCAGTCAATCCGGTGGTCTGAACACTGAAGCTTTCTTT. It is translated as CASSQSGGLNTEAFF.